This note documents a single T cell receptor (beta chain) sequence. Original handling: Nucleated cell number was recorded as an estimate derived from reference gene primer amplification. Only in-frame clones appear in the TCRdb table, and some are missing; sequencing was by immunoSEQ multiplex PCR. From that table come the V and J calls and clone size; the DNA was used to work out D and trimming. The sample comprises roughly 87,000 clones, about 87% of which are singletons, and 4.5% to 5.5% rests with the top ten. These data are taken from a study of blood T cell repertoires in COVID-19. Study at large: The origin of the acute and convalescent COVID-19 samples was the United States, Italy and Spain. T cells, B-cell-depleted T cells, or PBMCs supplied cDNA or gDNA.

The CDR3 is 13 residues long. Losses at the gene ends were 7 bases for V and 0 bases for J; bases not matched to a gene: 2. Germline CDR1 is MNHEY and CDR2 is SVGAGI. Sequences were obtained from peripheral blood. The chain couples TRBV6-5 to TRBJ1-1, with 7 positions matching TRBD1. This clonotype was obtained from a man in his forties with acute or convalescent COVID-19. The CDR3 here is CASTQGVNTEAFF. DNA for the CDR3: TGTGCCAGCACTCAGGGGGTGAACACTGAAGCTTTCTTT.